This T cell receptor beta chain was obtained from a study of cytomegalovirus exposure and HLA in healthy donors (dated by TCRdb to about 2017). Regarding the complete study: The 500 to 800 repertoires of the first cohort and the 110 or so validation repertoires were produced on the same platform, according to a later analysis. The study was designed to test whether signatures of past pathogen exposure could be identified by cataloging public T cell receptors. In addition to the first cohort of about 650 subjects, a separate validation cohort of 130 or so different subjects was used. High-throughput TCR immunosequencing, statistical association of individual TCRs with disease status, and machine learning were combined to predict cytomegalovirus infection status.

V lost 3 bases and J lost 2 bases, and the count of bases not matched to a germline gene is 9. The CDR3, from cysteine to phenylalanine, totals 16 residues. The CDR3 DNA has 48 bases and is translated from base 1. The germline V gene specifies MNHEY as CDR1 and SVGAGI as CDR2. Study-wide findings and limitations: The study gave a list of around 170 TCR beta chains associated with cytomegalovirus. All 120 or so repertoires were used to score co-occurrence in the validation cohort in a later analysis, because that analysis had no HLA typing for the cohort. The authors suggested that the approach could potentially be extended to other disease states and immunological phenotypes. In both the original and validation cohorts, the classifier was reported to diagnose cytomegalovirus status with high specificity and sensitivity. In vitro tests confirmed that a few of the cytomegalovirus-associated TCR beta chains recognize cytomegalovirus antigens. Across donors, most TCR sequences were observed very rarely, whereas some public TCRs were present in many individuals. A later analysis found that TCRs clustered in the first cohort also tended to co-occur in the roughly 120 validation repertoires, with 94% of cluster scores above 0.

The donors were included in the validation cohort of 100 to 150 subjects, a group kept apart from the roughly 700-subject first cohort. As concerns this clone: Its antigen remains undetermined. No qualities accompany the bases; no much larger clone lies one base away.

Library preparation was by the immunoSEQ multiplex PCR assay. Processing in the source paper ran as follows. A statistical classification framework was developed to diagnose cytomegalovirus status using the catalog of TCR beta chain sequences. TCRdb limited this immuneACCESS table to in-frame rearrangements with V and J called. A share of clones is missing; checked studies link under half to unresolved V genes, and the rest is unexplained. V and J calls and clone size follow that table, whereas D and trimming were derived from the DNA. The sample contains 71,000 or so clones, 94% of them found a single time. Of the sample, around 2.1% falls within the top ten clones.

The source material was PBMCs. The sequence is built from TRBV6-5 and TRBJ2-7; 8 bases in the middle match TRBD2. The TCR was taken from a woman younger than 30 in good health and CMV-seronegative. The DNA sequence reads TGTGCCAGCAGTTATCTTCCGGGGGGGAATACCTACGAGCAGTACTTC. This is translated as CASSYLPGGNTYEQYF.